Listed below are T cell receptor beta chains from one sample, sequenced in a study of T cell clonotyping in hematopoietic cell transplantation. The data were produced by immunoSEQ multiplex PCR, yet TCRdb's version contains in-frame clones alone and is incomplete. The data hold fewer than 15,000 clones, with around four fifths observed a single time. The source was peripheral blood mononuclear cells, collected before stem cell transplant. The receptor set was obtained from a man in his 60s with acute myeloid leukemia. Some clones in this sample may be carry-over from other donors' samples. Both conserved end residues are part of each CDR3. D genes are given only for firm matches. Not all rows give a size; the values are once, few, many and, for expanded clones, a class.

CDR3 protein: CASSLYGGRTDTQYF
CDR3 DNA: TGCGCCAGCAGCTTGTACGGGGGGAGGACAGATACGCAGTATTTT
J gene: TRBJ2-3
D gene: TRBD2
clone size: .
V gene: TRBV5-1

CDR3 protein: CASSLAGGEGLNEQYF
CDR3 DNA: TGTGCCAGCAGCCTCGCTGGGGGGGAGGGCCTGAACGAGCAGTACTTC
J gene: TRBJ2-7
D gene: TRBD2
clone size: few
V gene: TRBV7-6

CDR3 protein: CASTPLRFTNTEAFF
CDR3 DNA: TGTGCCAGCACCCCCTTGAGGTTCACGAACACTGAAGCTTTCTTT
J gene: TRBJ1-1
D gene: .
clone size: .
V gene: TRBV28

CDR3 protein: CASSLGRINSPLHF
CDR3 DNA: TGTGCCAGCAGCTTGGGCAGAATTAATTCACCCCTCCACTTT
J gene: TRBJ1-6
D gene: .
clone size: .
V gene: TRBV5-6

CDR3 protein: CASSPERGIYTF
CDR3 DNA: TGTGCCAGCAGCCCCGAACGGGGGATCTACACCTTC
J gene: TRBJ1-2
D gene: .
clone size: .
V gene: TRBV7-2

CDR3 protein: CASRLRDRSGYGYTF
CDR3 DNA: TGTGCCAGCAGACTCAGGGACAGGAGCGGATATGGCTACACCTTC
J gene: TRBJ1-2
D gene: TRBD1
clone size: .
V gene: TRBV5-6

CDR3 protein: CASRPLAGGRDTQYF
CDR3 DNA: TGTGCCAGCAGGCCTCTAGCGGGGGGGCGAGATACGCAGTATTTT
J gene: TRBJ2-3
D gene: TRBD2
clone size: .
V gene: TRBV7-6

CDR3 protein: CASSIERQGGNTIYF
CDR3 DNA: TGTGCCAGTAGTATAGAACGACAGGGCGGAAACACCATATATTTT
J gene: TRBJ1-3
D gene: TRBD1
clone size: .
V gene: TRBV19

CDR3 protein: CASSADSSLYEQYF
CDR3 DNA: TGCGCCAGCAGCGCAGACAGTAGTCTTTACGAGCAGTACTTC
J gene: TRBJ2-7
D gene: .
clone size: few
V gene: TRBV5-1

CDR3 protein: CASRRGQENIQYF
CDR3 DNA: TGTGCCAGCAGGAGGGGACAGGAAAACATTCAGTACTTC
J gene: TRBJ2-4
D gene: TRBD1
clone size: .
V gene: TRBV7-9

CDR3 protein: CASSGDRARVYEQYF
CDR3 DNA: TGTGCCAGCAGCGGGGACAGGGCACGGGTCTACGAGCAGTACTTC
J gene: TRBJ2-7
D gene: TRBD1
clone size: .
V gene: TRBV7-2

CDR3 protein: CASSASGTGPEQYF
CDR3 DNA: TGTGCCAGCAGCGCCAGTGGGACGGGGCCCGAGCAGTACTTC
J gene: TRBJ2-7
D gene: .
clone size: .
V gene: TRBV9

CDR3 protein: CASSYLTGANSPLHF
CDR3 DNA: TGTGCCAGCAGTTACCTGACAGGGGCTAATTCACCCCTCCACTTT
J gene: TRBJ1-6
D gene: TRBD1
clone size: .
V gene: TRBV6-5

CDR3 protein: CASISRDLGNQPQHF
CDR3 DNA: TGTGCCAGCATTTCAAGAGACCTGGGCAATCAGCCCCAGCATTTT
J gene: TRBJ1-5
D gene: .
clone size: few
V gene: TRBV6-1

CDR3 protein: CASSLASGGPDTYEQYF
CDR3 DNA: TGCGCCAGCAGCTTGGCTAGCGGGGGCCCGGACACCTACGAGCAGTACTTC
J gene: TRBJ2-7
D gene: TRBD2
clone size: .
V gene: TRBV5-1

CDR3 protein: CASSPEPGGNQPQHF
CDR3 DNA: TGTGCCAGTAGCCCCGAACCGGGGGGAAATCAGCCCCAGCATTTT
J gene: TRBJ1-5
D gene: .
clone size: .
V gene: TRBV19

CDR3 protein: CASSVLQENTEAFF
CDR3 DNA: TGTGCCAGCAGCGTACTACAGGAGAACACTGAAGCTTTCTTT
J gene: TRBJ1-1
D gene: .
clone size: .
V gene: TRBV9

CDR3 protein: CSAVRGTDYGYTF
CDR3 DNA: TGCAGTGCCGTAAGGGGGACAGACTATGGCTACACCTTC
J gene: TRBJ1-2
D gene: TRBD1
clone size: .
V gene: TRBV29-1

CDR3 protein: CAWRGGVGQPQHF
CDR3 DNA: TGTGCCTGGAGAGGAGGGGTGGGTCAGCCCCAGCATTTT
J gene: TRBJ1-5
D gene: .
clone size: .
V gene: TRBV30

CDR3 protein: CASSEGTDLFYEQYF
CDR3 DNA: TGTGCCAGCAGTGAAGGGACGGACCTTTTCTACGAGCAGTACTTC
J gene: TRBJ2-7
D gene: .
clone size: .
V gene: TRBV6-1